One TCR beta chain is described in this entry. This clonotype appeared many times. Its cognate antigen has yet to be identified. There are no base qualities to consult, and no much larger clone falls within one base. Ophthalmopathy patients had moderately to severely active disease, Clinical Activity Score of at least 3, NOSPECS grade of at least 4, and duration under 3 months. Any patient with an uncontrolled infection, another autoimmune disease, pregnancy or lactation was excluded. Clinical symptoms, serum thyroxine and TRAb, thyroid ultrasound, and orbital computed tomography formed the basis for the diagnoses. Ficoll-Paque density gradient centrifugation was used to isolate PBMCs from around 10 ml of fresh peripheral blood. Total RNA was extracted using Trizol reagent, and RNA quality was assessed on an Agilent 2100 Bioanalyzer. This sample is part of a study of T cells in Graves' hyperthyroidism and ophthalmopathy (dated by TCRdb to the late 2010s). For context, the study as a whole: Peripheral blood was sampled at the time of initial diagnosis, prior to any treatment. The roughly 100 discovery patients were divided at random into training and test sets in a 7:3 ratio. Following sampling, methimazole starting at 30 mg daily was given to hyperthyroidism patients, and high-dose intravenous methylprednisolone was given to ophthalmopathy patients. To identify distinguishing TCR V-J signatures, a discovery cohort of 90 to 100 patients was used, comprising approximately 40 with Graves' ophthalmopathy and around 57 with stable Graves' hyperthyroidism. According to the paper, TCR Vbeta CDR3 sequencing was carried out on some 140 peripheral blood samples, which came from approximately 43 ophthalmopathy, roughly 75 hyperthyroidism and roughly 17 progressor patients. Prospective prediction of ophthalmopathy was tested in an independent validation cohort of fewer than 20 hyperthyroidism patients and 15 to 17 patients who later progressed to ophthalmopathy. In addition, the study compared T-cell repertoires in thyroid tissue and in blood from roughly 6 Graves' hyperthyroidism patients.

TCR beta CDR3 regions were amplified from RNA transcripts. A first-round RT-PCR of the TCR CDR3 used the HTBI primer set with the Qiagen OneStep RT-PCR kit. Libraries were constructed in a second round of multiplex PCR, after which size selection and purification were performed. Libraries were sequenced paired-end with 100 bp reads on an Illumina HiSeq2000. Per the source publication's procedure: SOAPnuke was used to process the raw data, throwing out any read that contained adapters or uncalled bases, had a mean Phred below 15, or lacked an exact constant-primer or identifier match. High-quality paired reads were merged with COPE v1.2.5, and unique nucleotide sequences were defined as clonotypes. MiTCR v1.1 was used to align the clonotypes against IMGT TRBV, TRBD and TRBJ reference segments. The analysis was restricted to V-J combinations with a frequency above 0.0001, which together covered about 99% of the repertoires. The TCS score was defined as F50 (clonal expansion) divided by E x V (chaos), with BLOSUM62-based TCRdist calculated between CDR3 peptides within each V-J. Welch's t-statistics and random forest reduced some 510 V-J features to roughly 13, which were used in a naive Bayes classifier (R e1071). TCRdb handled the public reads itself, with Q25 trimming in fastp and clone calling in MiXCR, and kept productive beta chains. Each entry is one CDR3 protein sequence, shown with its most common DNA and genes. The V and J calls and clone size are TCRdb's, not the authors'. For this sample there are about 400,000 distinct CDR3 sequences; roughly 14% appear just once. Under 15% of the sample comes from the top ten.

Unmatched junction bases come to 7, with V trimmed by 8 bases and J by 0 bases. Reading the germline V gene gives CDR1 SNHLY and CDR2 FYNNEI. Taken from cysteine to phenylalanine, the CDR3 has 16 residues. The entry retains the CDR3 DNA only, 48 bases that are in frame from base 1. Here is what the overall study found, with its caveats: In validation, the model predicted progression to ophthalmopathy with 55% to 71% sensitivity and around 72% specificity, a median of around 6.6 months before onset. Most expanded thyroid clonotypes (frequency above 0.001) were also detected in blood, suggesting blood repertoires may reflect thyroid immune responses. A 13 V-J signature model separated ophthalmopathy from stable hyperthyroidism, with approximately 87% sensitivity and 81% to 83% specificity in cross-validation and 80%/75% in testing. No statistical method was used to fix the sample size in advance, and group allocation was not hidden from the investigators.

The chain was built from TRBV2 and TRBJ2-2; TRBD2 agrees with 9 junctional bases. The receptor's source is a man aged 18-30 years with Graves' ophthalmopathy. Sequencing was carried out using blood. For the CDR3, the sequence is CASGGPSGANTGELFF. The DNA sequence is TGTGCCAGCGGGGGGCCTAGCGGGGCGAACACCGGGGAGCTGTTTTTT.